A single sample is the source of the 30 T cell receptor beta chains below, sequenced in a study of shared clonotypes between healthy human individuals. Assay used: immunoSEQ multiplex PCR; TCRdb lists only in-frame clones, some missing. The table includes fewer than 2.5 million clones, 93% detected once. Input material: naive CD4+ T cells from PBMCs. Sample subset: CD45RA+ positively selected. These TCRs come from a man in his late teens or twenties in good health. Some clones in this sample may be carry-over from other donors' samples.

V usage is TRBV28 and J usage is TRBJ2-4; possible D gene TRBD1, 6 bases. The length of the CDR3 is 15 residues. The V gene lost 6 bases and the J gene lost 1 base, with 13 bases spanning the gap. Germline V CDR1 and CDR2: MDHEN, SYDVKM. The CDR3 DNA sequence: TGTGCCAGCAGGACCTGGGGGCCCGCCAAAAACATTCAGTACTTC. Encoded protein: CASRTWGPAKNIQYF.

V is TRBV28 and J is TRBJ2-3; TRBD1 or TRBD2 may be the D gene (6 bases each). The CDR3 length is 14 residues. Germline V gene data show CDR1 as MDHEN and CDR2 as SYDVKM. The V end lost 8 bases, the J end lost 7 bases, and 19 bases lay between the germline ends. The CDR3 region is CASSGTVRGNTQYF. The CDR3 DNA follows: TGTGCCAGCTCTGGGACTGTCAGGGGCAATACGCAGTATTTT. Supplemented by reference TRBV28 and TRBJ2-3, the full variable domain reads DVKVTQSSRYLVKRTGEKVFLECVQDMDHENMFWYRQDPGLGLRLIYFSYDVKMKEKGDIPEGYSVSREKKERFSLILESASTNQTSMYLCASSGTVRGNTQYFGPGTRLTVL.

The rearrangement uses TRBV5-1 and TRBJ2-5; 9 bases agree with TRBD2. The CDR3 is 15 amino acids. The ends lost 2 bases at V and 4 bases at J; junction bases unmatched: 6. In germline, CDR1 is SGHRS, CDR2 YFSETQ. CDR3 amino acids: CASSLGLATAETQYF. CDR3 nucleotides: TGCGCCAGCAGCTTAGGACTAGCGACTGCAGAGACCCAGTACTTC.

The rearrangement joins TRBV7-2 to TRBJ2-5; D is unclear. Trimming removed 4 bases at V and 4 bases at J, with 7 bases between. The CDR3 consists of 12 residues. Per germline, CDR1 SGHTA and CDR2 FQGNSA. The CDR3 region is CASSSLRETQYF. CDR3 in DNA: TGTGCCAGCAGCTCCCTCCGAGAGACCCAGTACTTC.

This chain links TRBV5-5 with TRBJ2-7; 8 positions agree with TRBD2. Germline V gene lookup returns CDR1 SGHKS and CDR2 YYEKEE (reference sequence). This CDR3 is built from 12 residues. With V trimmed by 0 bases and J by 12 bases, 5 bases remained unmatched. CDR3 in amino acids: CASSLGGLAGYF. For the CDR3, the DNA is TGTGCCAGCAGCTTGGGTGGGCTAGCGGGGTACTTC.

The chain joins TRBV19 to TRBJ2-7, with TRBD1 as a possible D gene (5 bases). The CDR3 extends over 14 amino acids. V lost 3 bases and J lost 3, with 12 bases in between. Germline CDR1 LNHDA, CDR2 SQIVND (reference sequence). CDR3 nucleotide sequence: TGTGCCAGTAGTATCGGAAGGGGATACTACGAGCAGTACTTC. Amino acids: CASSIGRGYYEQYF.

This clone occurred once. The V gene is TRBV6-5, the J gene TRBJ2-5; D might be TRBD1 (6 bases). Trimming removed 0 bases from V and 4 bases from J, with 9 bases in between. The CDR3 runs 14 residues. CDR1 is MNHEY and CDR2 is SVGAGI in the germline V gene. The CDR3 DNA reads TGTGCCAGCAGTTACTCGGCAGGGGTAGAGACCCAGTACTTC. Translation gives CASSYSAGVETQYF.

The V and J genes are TRBV6-5 and TRBJ1-2; D gene uncertain. CDR1 and CDR2 (germline): MNHEY, SVGAGI. The CDR3 extends over 14 amino acids. Trimming took 6 bases from V and 2 from J, leaving 13 bases between them. CDR3 nucleotides: TGTGCCAGCAGATTCGGACCGCCCAACTATGGCTACACCTTC. Protein sequence: CASRFGPPNYGYTF.

As concerns this clone: The same CDR3 can be traced to other DNA sequences in this sample. The rearrangement joins TRBV20-1 to TRBJ2-7; no clear D gene. The CDR3 contains 9 residues. Germline CDR1 reads DFQATT; CDR2 reads SNEGSKA (reference sequence). Deletions cut 5 bases from V and 4 bases from J, with 3 bases between. Written as DNA, the CDR3 is TGCAGTGCTGGGTACGAGCAGTACTTC. It yields the protein CSAGYEQYF.

This chain uses TRBV10-3 with TRBJ1-1, with TRBD1 as a possible D gene (5 bases). The CDR3 runs to 13 residues. Germline CDR1 ENHRY, CDR2 SYGVKD. Trimming removed 8 bases at V and 4 bases at J, with 14 bases between. CDR3 coding DNA: TGTGCCATCCGAAGGGGAGGGGTCACTGAAGCTTTCTTT. Translation gives CAIRRGGVTEAFF.

In this sample, this clone turned up once. The rearrangement uses TRBV5-1 and TRBJ2-5; D gene unclear. CDR1 is SGHRS, CDR2 YFSETQ, per germline. CDR3 length: 13 residues. The V gene lost 3 bases and the J gene lost 3 bases, with 9 bases spanning the gap. CDR3 loop: CASSYGPEETQYF. CDR3 bases: TGCGCCAGCAGCTATGGACCTGAAGAGACCCAGTACTTC.

The chain employs TRBV14 and TRBJ2-1, with TRBD2 matching 13 bases. Germline assignment: CDR1 SGHDN and CDR2 FVKESK. V shed 4 bases and J 1 base; nucleotides not matched to a gene: 4. The CDR3 length is 17 residues. CDR3 sequence: CASSRAGLAGSYNEQFF. In DNA form, the CDR3 reads TGTGCCAGCAGCCGCGCGGGACTAGCGGGGTCCTACAATGAGCAGTTCTTC.

This clone was found once. The CDR3 region has the DNA TGCGCCAGCAGGGCGAGGAACACCGGGGAGCTGTTTTTT. Translation: CASRARNTGELFF. This chain uses TRBV5-1 with TRBJ2-2; no reliable D call. The germline V gene encodes CDR1 SGHRS and CDR2 YFSETQ. CDR3 length equals 13 residues. V was clipped by 5 bases and J by 1 base, with 6 bases between them.

The genes are TRBV18 and TRBJ2-5; 12 bases align to TRBD1. V lost 4 bases, J lost 4 bases, and 4 bases stayed unmatched. This CDR3 contains 15 residues. Germline CDR1 is KGHSH and CDR2 is LQKENI. CDR3 coding DNA: TGTGCCAGCTCACAAGGGGACAGGGGGCGAGAGACCCAGTACTTC. Residues: CASSQGDRGRETQYF.

With respect to this clone: At one end the junction does not follow the germline gene, possibly because of a read error. The genes are TRBV9 and TRBJ2-7, with D hard to call. Germline CDR1 SGDLS, CDR2 YYNGEE. The CDR3 has 14 residues. The chain's CDR3 is CASSTRGVGDEQYF. The CDR3 nucleotides read TGTGCCAGCAGCACCCGTGGGGTAGGCGACGAACAGTACTTC. Complete variable domain (other parts from reference TRBV9 and TRBJ2-7): DSGVTQTPKHLITATGQRVTLRCSPRSGDLSVYWYQQSLDQGLQFLIQYYNGEERAKGNILERFSAQQFPDLHSELNLSSLELGDSALYFCASSTRGVGDEQYFGPGTRLTVT.

The chain carries TRBV28 and TRBJ1-2; D unclear. The germline V gene has CDR1 MDHEN and CDR2 SYDVKM. Trimming removed 3 bases from V and 5 bases from J, with 7 bases in between. The CDR3 has 12 amino acids. CDR3 amino acids: CASSLMLYGYTF. CDR3 DNA sequence: TGTGCCAGCAGTTTGATGCTATATGGCTACACCTTC.

The rearrangement links TRBV29-1 to TRBJ1-4; no definite D call. The germline CDR1 and CDR2 sequences are SQVTM and ANQGSEA. The V and J ends lost 5 bases and 4 bases respectively, with 11 bases between them. The CDR3 has 13 residues. In DNA, the CDR3 is TGCAGCGTTATAGCAACCTATAATGAAAAACTGTTTTTT. Encoded protein: CSVIATYNEKLFF.

The V call is TRBV7-3, the J call TRBJ2-5, with 10 bases lining up with TRBD2. V shed 2 bases, J shed 2 bases, and the junction held 2 bases outside the gene matches. This CDR3 has 15 residues. Germline V gene data show CDR1 as SGHTA and CDR2 as FQGTGA. The CDR3, as DNA: TGTGCCAGCAGCTTAGGGGGACTAGCGCAAGAGACCCAGTACTTC. As protein: CASSLGGLAQETQYF.

The V gene is TRBV18, the J gene TRBJ2-5; 7 nucleotides agree with TRBD2. The CDR3 has 15 residues. Germline lookup yields CDR1 KGHSH and CDR2 LQKENI. V was clipped by 4 bases and J by 3 bases; unmatched bases: 8. The CDR3 spells CASSLPGRAEETQYF. The DNA for the CDR3 is TGTGCCAGCTCACTGCCAGGGAGGGCCGAAGAGACCCAGTACTTC.

The CDR3 loop is CASSLFSHQTAFF. Written as DNA, the CDR3 is TGCGCCAGCAGCTTGTTTTCCCATCAGACGGCTTTCTTT. The chain joins TRBV5-1 to TRBJ1-1, with D unresolved. V lost 1 base to trimming and J lost 11 bases, with 15 bases between them. Germline CDR1 SGHRS, CDR2 YFSETQ. CDR3 length: 13 residues.

The chain couples TRBV28 to TRBJ2-7; no firm D call. Germline V gene sequence: CDR1 MDHEN, CDR2 SYDVKM. The CDR3 extends over 12 amino acids. Trimming cost V 6 bases and J 6 bases, with 12 bases left between them. The CDR3 spells CASSPKWGEQYF. CDR3 DNA sequence: TGTGCCAGCAGCCCAAAGTGGGGCGAGCAGTACTTC.

The V and J genes are TRBV7-2 and TRBJ2-2, with TRBD2 matching 7 bases. V lost 0 bases, J lost 2 bases, and 3 bases stayed unmatched. Per the germline V gene, CDR1 is SGHTA and CDR2 is FQGNSA. The CDR3 contains 16 residues. DNA for the CDR3: TGTGCCAGCAGCTTAGCGCGCGGGGGAAACACCGGGGAGCTGTTTTTT. Amino acids: CASSLARGGNTGELFF.

The V and J genes are TRBV28 and TRBJ2-7; no clear D. Germline V gives CDR1 MDHEN, CDR2 SYDVKM. Deletions cut 6 bases from V and 1 base from J, with 7 bases between. The CDR3 consists of 12 residues. The CDR3 reads CASRSPSYEQYF. CDR3 sequence (DNA): TGTGCCAGCAGGTCCCCTTCCTACGAGCAGTACTTC.

CDR3 in amino acids: CASSFGGSVQETQYF. The DNA for the CDR3 is TGCGCCAGCAGCTTTGGCGGGAGCGTACAAGAGACCCAGTACTTC. V usage is TRBV5-1 and J usage is TRBJ2-5; 7 bases fit TRBD2. The CDR3 is 15 amino acids. CDR1 is SGHRS, CDR2 YFSETQ, per germline. V shed 2 bases, J shed 2 bases, and the junction held 6 bases outside the gene matches.

This sequence joins TRBV18 and TRBJ2-3, with 7 bases fitting TRBD2. Per the germline V gene, CDR1 is KGHSH and CDR2 is LQKENI. After removal of 3 bases from V and 4 bases from J, the junction contained 7 bases not matched to a gene. The CDR3 extends over 15 amino acids. The DNA of the CDR3 is TGTGCCAGCTCACCTGCCGCGGGAGACGCAGATACGCAGTATTTT. Translated: CASSPAAGDADTQYF.

For the CDR3, the DNA is TGTGCCAGCAGTTCAGACAAAAAACCGGGACTAGGTGCCTACGAGCAGTACTTC. Encoded protein: CASSSDKKPGLGAYEQYF. This chain connects TRBV27 to TRBJ2-7; 8 bases agree with TRBD2. With 4 bases clipped from V and 2 bases from J, the junction kept 16 bases outside the gene matches. CDR3 length: 18 amino acids. Germline lookup yields CDR1 MNHEY and CDR2 SMNVEV (reference sequence).

The J gene is TRBJ2-7, the V gene TRBV15, with 7 positions matching TRBD1. The CDR3 is made up of 14 amino acids. Germline V gene lookup returns CDR1 LNHNV and CDR2 YYDKDF (reference sequence). V was pared by 2 bases and J by 3 bases, with 4 bases of the junction left unmatched. This chain's CDR3 is CATSRSQGVYEQYF. The CDR3 nucleotides are TGTGCCACCAGCAGAAGTCAGGGGGTCTACGAGCAGTACTTC. Full variable domain (missing parts from reference TRBV15 and TRBJ2-7): DAMVIQNPRYQVTQFGKPVTLSCSQTLNHNVMYWYQQKSSQAPKLLFHYYDKDFNNEADTPDNFQSRRPNTSFCFLDIRSPGLGDTAMYLCATSRSQGVYEQYFGPGTRLTVT.

The chain is built from TRBV5-1 and TRBJ2-1, with TRBD2 matching 8 bases. After removal of 3 bases from V and 4 bases from J, the junction contained 6 bases not matched to a gene. The V gene's germline CDR1 is SGHRS and CDR2 YFSETQ. The CDR3 is made up of 15 amino acids. CDR3 protein: CASSSGTRDYNEQFF. As DNA, the CDR3 is TGCGCCAGCAGCTCCGGGACTAGGGATTACAATGAGCAGTTCTTC.

J is TRBJ2-5 and V is TRBV19; D could derive from TRBD1 or TRBD2 (6 bases each). CDR1 is LNHDA and CDR2 is SQIVND in the germline V gene (reference sequence). V was trimmed by 3 bases and J by 2 bases, leaving 13 bases between them. CDR3 size: 15 residues. The CDR3 protein is CASSIRGGRQETQYF. The CDR3 DNA follows: TGTGCCAGTAGTATCAGGGGAGGAAGGCAAGAGACCCAGTACTTC. Looking up the rest from reference TRBV19 and TRBJ2-5 gives the full variable domain: DGGITQSPKYLFRKEGQNVTLSCEQNLNHDAMYWYRQDPGQGLRLIYYSQIVNDFQKGDIAEGYSVSREKKESFPLTVTSAQKNPTAFYLCASSIRGGRQETQYFGPGTRLLVL.

Remarks on this clone: Within the sample, other DNA sequences also encode this same CDR3. This sequence joins TRBV5-6 and TRBJ1-5; D remains unclear. V was clipped by 0 bases and J by 5 bases, with 6 bases between them. The CDR3 has 13 residues. The V gene's germline CDR1 is SGHDT and CDR2 YYEEEE. The CDR3 protein is CASSLGPDQPQHF. The CDR3 bases are TGTGCCAGCAGCTTGGGGCCGGATCAGCCCCAGCATTTT.